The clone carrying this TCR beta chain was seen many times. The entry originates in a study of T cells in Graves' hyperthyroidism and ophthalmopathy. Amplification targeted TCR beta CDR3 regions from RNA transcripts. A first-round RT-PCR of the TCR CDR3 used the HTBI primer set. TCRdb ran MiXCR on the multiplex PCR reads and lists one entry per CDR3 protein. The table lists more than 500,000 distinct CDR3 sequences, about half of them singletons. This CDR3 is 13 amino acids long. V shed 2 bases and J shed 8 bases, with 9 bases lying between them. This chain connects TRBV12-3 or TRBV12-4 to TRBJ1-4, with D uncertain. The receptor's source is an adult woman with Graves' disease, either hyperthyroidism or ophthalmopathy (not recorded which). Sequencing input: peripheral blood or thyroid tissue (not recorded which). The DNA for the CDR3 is TGTGCCAGCAGTTTATTTTCCGAGGAAAAACTGTTTTTT. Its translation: CASSLFSEEKLFF.